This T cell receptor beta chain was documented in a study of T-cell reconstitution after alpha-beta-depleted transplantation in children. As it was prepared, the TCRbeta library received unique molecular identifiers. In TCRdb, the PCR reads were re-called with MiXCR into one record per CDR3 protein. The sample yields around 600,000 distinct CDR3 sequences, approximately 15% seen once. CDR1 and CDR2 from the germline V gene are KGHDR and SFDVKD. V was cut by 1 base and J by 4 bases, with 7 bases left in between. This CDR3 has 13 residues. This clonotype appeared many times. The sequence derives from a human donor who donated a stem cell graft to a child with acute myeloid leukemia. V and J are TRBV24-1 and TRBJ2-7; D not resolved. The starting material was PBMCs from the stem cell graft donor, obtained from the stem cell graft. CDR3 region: CATSDFTGYEQYF. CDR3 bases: TGTGCCACCAGTGATTTCACCGGTTACGAGCAGTACTTC.